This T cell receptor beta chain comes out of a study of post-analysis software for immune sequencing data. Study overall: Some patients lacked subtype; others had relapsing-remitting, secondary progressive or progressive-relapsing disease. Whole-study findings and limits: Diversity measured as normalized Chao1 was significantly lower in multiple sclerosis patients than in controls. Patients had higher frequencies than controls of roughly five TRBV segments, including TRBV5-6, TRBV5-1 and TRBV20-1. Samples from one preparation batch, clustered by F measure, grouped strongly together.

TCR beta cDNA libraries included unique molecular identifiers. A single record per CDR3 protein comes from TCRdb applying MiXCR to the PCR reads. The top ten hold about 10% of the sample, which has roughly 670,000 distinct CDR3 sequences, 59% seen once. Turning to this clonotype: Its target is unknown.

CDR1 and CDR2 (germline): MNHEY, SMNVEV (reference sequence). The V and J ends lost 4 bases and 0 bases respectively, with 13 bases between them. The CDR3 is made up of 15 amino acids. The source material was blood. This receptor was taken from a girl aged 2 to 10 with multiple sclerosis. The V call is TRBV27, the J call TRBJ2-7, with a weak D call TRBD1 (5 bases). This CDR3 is CASSWLQASSYEQYF. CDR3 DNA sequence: TGTGCCAGCAGTTGGTTACAGGCCAGCTCCTACGAGCAGTACTTC.